Listed below are T cell receptor beta chains from one sample, sequenced in a study of T cells after yellow fever vaccination. Each CDR3 protein gets one entry after TCRdb re-called the 5' RACE reads with MiXCR. The sample includes more than 200,000 distinct CDR3 sequences, about 3.7% of them seen just once. This specimen was PBMCs, taken 15 days after the yellow fever booster vaccination. All receptors come from a young man who received the YFV17D yellow fever vaccine. Both conserved end residues are part of each CDR3. A D gene is named only where the DNA matches it firmly. The size entry is marked missing in some rows and otherwise reads once, few, many or a size class.

TRBJ2-7 | many | NA | TRBV7-8 | TGTGCCAGCAGACTCGGGCAGGGCCCTTCCTACGAGCAGTACTTC | CASRLGQGPSYEQYF
TRBJ2-1 | many | NA | TRBV5-1 | TGCGCCAGCAGCTCAGGACTCGCTAATGAGCAGTTTTTC | CASSSGLANEQFF
TRBJ2-5 | many | NA | TRBV12-3/TRBV12-4 | TGTGCCAGCAGTTCAAACAGGGTCAAAGAGACCCAGTACTTC | CASSSNRVKETQYF
TRBJ1-1 | many | TRBD1 | TRBV20-1 | TGCAGTGCTAGATCTTGGACAGGGCTGACTGAAGCTTTCTTT | CSARSWTGLTEAFF
TRBJ2-3 | many | TRBD1 | TRBV20-1 | TGCAGTGCAAACAGGGGGCTGGGCACAGATACGCAGTATTTT | CSANRGLGTDTQYF
TRBJ2-3 | many | TRBD1 | TRBV27 | TGTGCCAGCAGTTTCGAGGGACAGGGGTACACAGATACGCAGTATTTT | CASSFEGQGYTDTQYF
TRBJ2-1 | many | NA | TRBV5-1 | TGCGCCAGCAGCTTGGTAAAGAACGACTACAATGAGCAGTTCTTC | CASSLVKNDYNEQFF
TRBJ2-1 | many | TRBD2 | TRBV6-2/TRBV6-3 | TGTGCCAGCAGTTACCAAAGCGGGGGGGCTTCCTACAATGAGCAGTTCTTC | CASSYQSGGASYNEQFF
TRBJ2-5 | many | NA | TRBV7-9 | TGTGCCAGCAGCTTAACCCAGGGCGCTCGGGAGACCCAGTACTTC | CASSLTQGARETQYF
TRBJ2-5 | many | NA | TRBV7-6 | TGTGCCAGCAGCTTAGCGTTGTTAGAGACCCAGTACTTC | CASSLALLETQYF
TRBJ2-5 | many | TRBD1 | TRBV12-3/TRBV12-4 | TGTGCCAGCAGTTGGACAGGGCCAGAGACCCAGTACTTC | CASSWTGPETQYF
TRBJ1-1 | many | NA | TRBV6-1 | TGTGCCAGCAGCGAGGACCTCCATAACACTGAAGCTTTCTTT | CASSEDLHNTEAFF
TRBJ1-1 | many | TRBD1 | TRBV4-1 | TGCGCCAGCAGCCAAGACGACAGGGCCCGGGAAGCTTTCTTT | CASSQDDRAREAFF
TRBJ2-1 | many | TRBD2 | TRBV12-3/TRBV12-4 | TGTGCCAGCAGTGGCCGACTAGCGTATGAGCAGTTCTTC | CASSGRLAYEQFF
TRBJ1-5 | many | TRBD1 | TRBV28 | TGTGCCAGCAGTTCCCAGGGGGATAGCAATCAGCCCCAGCATTTT | CASSSQGDSNQPQHF
TRBJ2-1 | NA | TRBD2 | TRBV4-3 | TGCGCCAGCAGCCCCAGGCAGCGGGGAGGGTCGCAGTTCTTC | CASSPRQRGGSQFF
TRBJ1-3 | NA | NA | TRBV12-2 | TGTGCAAGTCGCCTCCGGGGACCCAACTACTCTGGAAACACCATATATTTT | CASRLRGPNYSGNTIYF
TRBJ2-3 | many | NA | TRBV14 | TGTGCCAGCAGCCACCTAGACAGGTCTCGGTCGGATACGCAGTATTTT | CASSHLDRSRSDTQYF